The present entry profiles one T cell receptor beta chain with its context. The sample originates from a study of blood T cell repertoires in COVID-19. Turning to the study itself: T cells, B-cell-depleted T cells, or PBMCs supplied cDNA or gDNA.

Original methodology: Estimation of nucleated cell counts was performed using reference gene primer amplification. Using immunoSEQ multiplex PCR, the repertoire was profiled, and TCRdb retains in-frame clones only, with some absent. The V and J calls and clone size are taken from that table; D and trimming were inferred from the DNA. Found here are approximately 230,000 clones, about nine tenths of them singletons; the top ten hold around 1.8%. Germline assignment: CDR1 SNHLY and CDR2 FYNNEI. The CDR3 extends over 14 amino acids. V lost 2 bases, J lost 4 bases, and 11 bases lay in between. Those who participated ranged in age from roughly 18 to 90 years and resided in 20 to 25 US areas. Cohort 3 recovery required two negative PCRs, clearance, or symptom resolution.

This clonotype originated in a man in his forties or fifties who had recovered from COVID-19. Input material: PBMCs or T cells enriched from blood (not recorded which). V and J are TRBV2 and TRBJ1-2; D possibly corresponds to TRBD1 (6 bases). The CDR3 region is CASSETGPTYGYTF. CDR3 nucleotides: TGTGCCAGCAGTGAAACAGGGCCCACCTATGGCTACACCTTC.